The T cell receptor (beta chain) under discussion was sequenced for a study of blood T cell repertoires in COVID-19. As for the study in general: Donors in the United States, Italy and Spain gave samples during acute or convalescent COVID-19. PBMCs, B-cell-depleted T cells, or T cells provided the cDNA or gDNA that made up the material.

Original analysis: Estimated nucleated cell counts came from reference gene primer amplification. Using immunoSEQ multiplex PCR, the repertoire was profiled, and TCRdb retains in-frame clones only, with some absent. V, J and clone size are those of that table, while D and trimming were read from the DNA. This table holds 40,000 or so clones, 75% to 90% found once. V was cut by 2 bases and J by 2 bases, with 12 bases left in between. The CDR3 is 15 residues long. Germline CDR1 reads MNHEY; CDR2 reads SVGAGI. V is TRBV6-5 and J is TRBJ2-5, with D possibly being TRBD1 (7 bases). The sample consisted of peripheral blood. This sequence was found in a young man with active or convalescent COVID-19. CDR3 amino acids: CASSYRRDRQETQYF. In nucleotides, the CDR3 is TGTGCCAGCAGTTACCGGAGGGACAGACAAGAGACCCAGTACTTC.